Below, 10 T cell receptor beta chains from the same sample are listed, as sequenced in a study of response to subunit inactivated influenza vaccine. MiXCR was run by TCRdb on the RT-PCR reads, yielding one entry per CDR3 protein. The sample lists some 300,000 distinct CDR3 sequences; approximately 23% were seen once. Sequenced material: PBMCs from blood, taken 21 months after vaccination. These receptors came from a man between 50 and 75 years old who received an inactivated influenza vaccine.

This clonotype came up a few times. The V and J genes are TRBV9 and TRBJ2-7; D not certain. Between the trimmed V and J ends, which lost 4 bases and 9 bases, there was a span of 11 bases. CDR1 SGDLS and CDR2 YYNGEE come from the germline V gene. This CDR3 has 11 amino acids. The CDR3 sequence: CASSLDSGQYF. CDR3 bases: TGTGCCAGCAGCTTAGATAGTGGGCAGTACTTC.

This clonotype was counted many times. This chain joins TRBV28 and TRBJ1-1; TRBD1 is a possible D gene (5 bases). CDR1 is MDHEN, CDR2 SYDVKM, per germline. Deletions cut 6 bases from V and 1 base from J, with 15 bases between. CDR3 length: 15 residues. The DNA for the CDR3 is TGTGCCAGCAGCCTTACTCCGACAGCGAACACTGAAGCTTTCTTT. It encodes CASSLTPTANTEAFF.

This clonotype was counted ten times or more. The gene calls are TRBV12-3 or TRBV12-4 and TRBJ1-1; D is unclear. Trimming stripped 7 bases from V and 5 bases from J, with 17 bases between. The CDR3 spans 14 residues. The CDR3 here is CASTSLGRSTEAFF. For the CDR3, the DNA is TGTGCCAGCACCTCCCTAGGTCGCAGTACTGAAGCTTTCTTT.

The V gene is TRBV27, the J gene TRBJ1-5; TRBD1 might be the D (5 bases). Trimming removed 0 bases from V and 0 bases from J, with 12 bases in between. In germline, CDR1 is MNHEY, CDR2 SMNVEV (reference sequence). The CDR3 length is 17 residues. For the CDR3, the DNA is TGTGCCAGCAGTTTATCCGGGGCTACGAATAGCAATCAGCCCCAGCATTTT. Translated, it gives CASSLSGATNSNQPQHF.

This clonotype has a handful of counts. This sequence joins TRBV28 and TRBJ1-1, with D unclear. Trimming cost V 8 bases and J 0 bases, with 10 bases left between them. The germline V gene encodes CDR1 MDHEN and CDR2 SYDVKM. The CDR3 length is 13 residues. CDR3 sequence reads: CASGTVLNTEAFF. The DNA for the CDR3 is TGTGCCAGCGGTACAGTTTTGAACACTGAAGCTTTCTTT.

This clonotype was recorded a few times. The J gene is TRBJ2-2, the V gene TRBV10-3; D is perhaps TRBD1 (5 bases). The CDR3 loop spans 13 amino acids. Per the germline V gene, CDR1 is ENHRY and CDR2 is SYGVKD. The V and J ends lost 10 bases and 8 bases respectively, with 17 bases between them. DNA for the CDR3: TGTGCCAAACAGGATAACTTGGGAGGGGAGCTGTTTTTT. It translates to CAKQDNLGGELFF.

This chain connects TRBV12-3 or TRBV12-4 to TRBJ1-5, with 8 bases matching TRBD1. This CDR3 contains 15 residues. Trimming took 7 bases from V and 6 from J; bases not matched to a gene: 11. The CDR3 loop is CASKRTGGDSQPQHF. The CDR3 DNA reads TGTGCCAGCAAGAGAACAGGGGGGGATAGTCAGCCCCAGCATTTT.

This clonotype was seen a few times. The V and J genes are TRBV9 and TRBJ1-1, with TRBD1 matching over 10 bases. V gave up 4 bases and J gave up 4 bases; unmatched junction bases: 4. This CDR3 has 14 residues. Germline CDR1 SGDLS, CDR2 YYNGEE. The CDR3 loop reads CASSSGTGVTEAFF. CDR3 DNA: TGTGCCAGCAGCTCCGGGACAGGGGTCACTGAAGCTTTCTTT.

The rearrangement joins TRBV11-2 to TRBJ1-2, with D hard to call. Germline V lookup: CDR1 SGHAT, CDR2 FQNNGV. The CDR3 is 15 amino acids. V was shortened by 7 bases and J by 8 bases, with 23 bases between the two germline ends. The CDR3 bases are TGTGCCAGCAACAAACAAAAAGGGAGACTTGGAGGCTACACCTTC. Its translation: CASNKQKGRLGGYTF.

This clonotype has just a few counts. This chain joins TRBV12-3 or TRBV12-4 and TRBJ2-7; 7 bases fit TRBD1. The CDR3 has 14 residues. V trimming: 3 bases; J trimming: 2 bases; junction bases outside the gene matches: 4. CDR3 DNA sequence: TGTGCCAGCAGTTTTACAGGGGCCACCTACGAGCAGTACTTC. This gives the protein CASSFTGATYEQYF.